Listed below are T cell receptor beta chains from one sample, sequenced in a study of control samples from healthy donors and cancer patients. Here immunoSEQ multiplex PCR was the method, and the copy in TCRdb shows in-frame clones only, minus some. The sample has around 250,000 clones, about four fifths seen once. The sequenced sample consisted of PBMCs. Receptors originate from an older woman with lung cancer. Both conserved end residues are part of each CDR3. The order of the fields is clone size, V gene, D gene, J gene, CDR3 protein, CDR3 DNA. A D gene is named only where the DNA matches it firmly. Size values are once, few and many counts, or a class for expanded clones, and some rows have none.

-	TRBV14	-	TRBJ1-1	CASSQEWANTEAFF	TGTGCCAGCAGCCAGGAGTGGGCCAACACTGAAGCTTTCTTT
-	TRBV18	-	TRBJ2-2	CASSPLGSSTGELFF	TGTGCCAGCTCACCACTAGGTAGTTCCACCGGGGAGCTGTTTTTT
-	TRBV29-1	TRBD1	TRBJ2-1	CSVVGQEGAEQFF	TGCAGCGTGGTGGGACAGGAGGGAGCGGAGCAGTTCTTC
-	TRBV11-3	-	TRBJ2-2	CASSLLGTGELFF	TGTGCCAGCAGCCTGTTGGGGACCGGGGAGCTGTTTTTT
-	TRBV6-1	-	TRBJ1-1	CASSEFIDTEAFF	TGTGCCAGCAGTGAGTTCATAGACACTGAAGCTTTCTTT
-	TRBV15	-	TRBJ1-1	CATSRVQGNTEAFF	TGTGCCACCAGCAGAGTACAGGGGAACACTGAAGCTTTCTTT
once	TRBV2	TRBD1	TRBJ2-3	CASSGDRGREDTQYF	TGTGCCAGCAGTGGGGACAGGGGGCGCGAAGATACGCAGTATTTT
-	TRBV5-1	-	TRBJ2-1	CASSELTPSANEQFF	TGCGCCAGCAGCGAATTGACCCCCAGCGCGAATGAGCAGTTCTTC
once	TRBV5-1	TRBD2	TRBJ2-5	CASSPGASGGQETQYF	TGCGCCAGCAGCCCCGGGGCTAGCGGGGGACAAGAGACCCAGTACTTC
-	TRBV5-5	-	TRBJ1-2	CASSAGRGYGYTF	TGTGCCAGCAGCGCCGGGAGGGGCTATGGCTACACCTTC
-	TRBV27	-	TRBJ1-2	CASSPRQVLNYGYTF	TGTGCCAGCAGTCCTCGACAGGTCCTAAACTATGGCTACACCTTC
-	TRBV2	-	TRBJ1-2	CASSEGGGARRAGYGYTF	TGTGCCAGCAGTGAAGGCGGGGGCGCACGTCGTGCCGGCTATGGCTACACCTTC
few	TRBV28	-	TRBJ1-4	CASSSPPQGGANREKLFF	TGTGCCAGCAGTTCCCCCCCTCAAGGAGGGGCGAACCGCGAAAAACTGTTTTTT
-	TRBV5-1	TRBD1	TRBJ2-2	CASSLDPGQGTGELFF	TGCGCCAGCAGCTTGGATCCGGGACAGGGGACCGGGGAGCTGTTTTTT
-	TRBV10-1	-	TRBJ2-7	CASSESGRYEQYF	TGCGCCAGCAGTGAGTCAGGTCGATACGAGCAGTACTTC
-	TRBV28	-	TRBJ1-4	CASTPTSGIATNEKLFF	TGTGCCAGCACCCCTACGTCTGGGATTGCAACTAATGAAAAACTGTTTTTT
few	TRBV7-2	TRBD2	TRBJ2-1	CASSSDTSGSDEQFF	TGTGCCAGCAGCTCCGACACTAGCGGGAGCGACGAGCAGTTCTTC
-	TRBV19	TRBD2	TRBJ2-3	CASRSGGATADTQYF	TGTGCCAGCCGCAGCGGGGGGGCCACCGCAGATACGCAGTATTTT
-	TRBV5-4	-	TRBJ2-7	CASSATPYEQYF	TGTGCCAGCAGCGCAACCCCATACGAGCAGTACTTC
-	TRBV3-1/TRBV3-2	-	TRBJ2-6	CASSQETRVGANVLTF	TGTGCCAGCAGCCAAGAGACCCGGGTTGGGGCCAACGTCCTGACTTTC
-	TRBV27	TRBD1	TRBJ2-7	CASSLSFFRDRAYEQYF	TGTGCCAGCAGTTTATCGTTTTTCCGGGACAGGGCCTACGAGCAGTACTTC
-	TRBV9	TRBD1	TRBJ1-4	CASSVAGGGGTNEKLFF	TGTGCCAGCAGCGTAGCCGGAGGGGGCGGTACTAATGAAAAACTGTTTTTT
few	TRBV20-1	-	TRBJ2-1	CSAGNNEQFF	TGCAGTGCTGGGAACAATGAGCAGTTCTTC
-	TRBV9	-	TRBJ2-5	CASSVGQGETQYF	TGTGCCAGCAGCGTAGGTCAGGGAGAGACCCAGTACTTC
once	TRBV6-2/TRBV6-3	-	TRBJ1-5	CASSQEGNQPQHF	TGTGCCAGCAGTCAGGAAGGCAATCAGCCCCAGCATTTT
-	TRBV4-2	-	TRBJ2-3	CASSQDKDTQYF	TGTGCCAGCAGCCAAGACAAAGATACGCAGTATTTT
-	TRBV5-1	-	TRBJ2-1	CASSLETGRDEQFF	TGCGCCAGCAGCTTGGAAACGGGAAGGGATGAGCAGTTCTTC
-	TRBV10-3	-	TRBJ2-6	CAISGGGSGANVLTF	TGTGCCATCAGTGGAGGGGGCTCTGGGGCCAACGTCCTGACTTTC
-	TRBV6-5	-	TRBJ1-6	CASSTVNNSPLHF	TGTGCCAGCAGTACAGTTAATAATTCACCCCTCCACTTT
-	TRBV7-3	TRBD2	TRBJ2-2	CASSLSGGHANTGELFF	TGTGCCAGCAGCTTAAGCGGGGGGCACGCGAACACCGGGGAGCTGTTTTTT
-	TRBV18	-	TRBJ2-7	CASSPGQTYEQYF	TGTGCCAGCTCACCTGGACAGACCTACGAGCAGTACTTC
-	TRBV7-2	-	TRBJ2-7	CASSLRKGGRADSYEQYF	TGTGCCAGCAGCTTACGAAAAGGGGGGCGGGCGGACTCCTACGAGCAGTACTTC
-	TRBV3-1/TRBV3-2	TRBD1	TRBJ1-1	CASSTRTGVGNTEAFF	TGTGCCAGCAGCACTCGGACAGGGGTTGGGAACACTGAAGCTTTCTTT
-	TRBV11-2	-	TRBJ2-7	CASSRPPGQSPYEQYF	TGTGCCAGCAGCCGCCCCCCGGGCCAATCCCCCTACGAGCAGTACTTC
-	TRBV9	-	TRBJ2-5	CASSVSQVGETQYF	TGTGCCAGCAGCGTTTCACAGGTTGGAGAGACCCAGTACTTC
-	TRBV28	-	TRBJ1-5	CASGRPHQPQHF	TGTGCCTCGGGACGGCCCCATCAGCCCCAGCATTTT
-	TRBV28	TRBD2	TRBJ2-1	CASSYSGLAGTNEQFF	TGTGCCAGCAGTTATAGTGGACTAGCGGGAACCAATGAGCAGTTCTTC
-	TRBV2	-	TRBJ2-2	CASREGADTGELFF	TGTGCCAGCAGGGAGGGGGCCGACACCGGGGAGCTGTTTTTT
-	TRBV7-9	-	TRBJ1-6	CASSRNAGADSPLHF	TGTGCCAGCAGCCGTAACGCAGGGGCAGATTCACCCCTCCACTTT
once	TRBV5-1	-	TRBJ2-2	CASSSTGNTGELFF	TGCGCCAGCAGCTCAACAGGGAACACCGGGGAGCTGTTTTTT
-	TRBV5-1	-	TRBJ1-1	CASSLRANTEAFF	TGCGCCAGCAGCCTGAGGGCGAACACTGAAGCTTTCTTT
-	TRBV7-8	TRBD2	TRBJ2-5	CASSLGLGLAGETQYF	TGTGCCAGCAGCTTAGGTCTCGGACTAGCGGGGGAAACCCAGTACTTC
-	TRBV5-1	-	TRBJ1-4	CASSLDPSGVLFF	TGCGCCAGCAGCTTGGACCCCTCAGGGGTACTGTTTTTT
many	TRBV4-2	-	TRBJ1-5	CASSQDLNVGEPQHF	TGTGCCAGCAGCCAAGATCTTAACGTTGGGGAGCCCCAGCATTTT
-	TRBV10-3	TRBD1	TRBJ2-3	CAIRSGQGASTDTQYF	TGTGCCATCAGATCCGGACAGGGGGCGAGCACAGATACGCAGTATTTT